These 18 T cell receptor beta chains originate from one sample sequenced in a study of T-cell memory formation after mild COVID-19. TCRdb re-called the 5' RACE reads with MiXCR, one entry per CDR3 protein. Of roughly 340,000 distinct CDR3 sequences listed, around a fifth are singletons. The specimen was PBMCs or a T cell subset sorted from them (not recorded which). The receptors stem from a man between 18 and 29 years old who had mild COVID-19 (a few samples of this study predate the infection). Cell type and time point are not known.

This clonotype was observed a few times. This sequence joins TRBV7-7 and TRBJ2-3; D not resolved. This CDR3 region has 13 residues. The germline V gene has CDR1 SSHAT and CDR2 FNYEAQ (reference sequence). V shed 6 bases and J shed 2 bases, with 9 bases lying between them. DNA for the CDR3: TGTGCCAGCAGTTACTGGAACACAGATACGCAGTATTTT. Protein: CASSYWNTDTQYF.

There are many counts of this clonotype. The CDR3 protein is CASTDGDSNQPQHF. The CDR3, as DNA: TGTGCCAGCACGGACGGAGATAGCAATCAGCCCCAGCATTTT. The chain employs TRBV25-1 and TRBJ1-5; no clear D. Trimming left V 7 bases short and J 0 bases short, with 10 bases between. Germline loops: CDR1 MGHDK, CDR2 SYGVNS. The CDR3 loop spans 14 amino acids.

The V gene is TRBV11-2, the J gene TRBJ1-2; D gene ambiguous. Germline V gene sequence: CDR1 SGHAT, CDR2 FQNNGV. This CDR3 is 13 amino acids long. V lost 2 bases and J 4 bases, leaving 8 bases between the germline ends. CDR3 protein: CASSLSNGYGYTF. The CDR3 DNA reads TGTGCCAGCAGCTTATCGAACGGCTATGGCTACACCTTC.

The chain couples TRBV6-1 to TRBJ2-1, with D hard to call. The V end was cut by 6 bases, the J end by 8 bases, with 14 bases between. The germline gives CDR1 MNHNS, CDR2 SASEGT. The length of the CDR3 is 13 residues. Here the CDR3 DNA reads TGTGCCAGCAGGGATACAGAGTCCGATGAGCAGTTCTTC. It is translated as CASRDTESDEQFF.

This clonotype was recorded a few times. The chain recombines TRBV11-2 with TRBJ2-3, with a weak D call TRBD2 (6 bases). The germline V and J ends were trimmed by 1 base and 6 bases, with 26 bases remaining between them. The CDR3 covers 19 residues. CDR1 is SGHAT and CDR2 is FQNNGV in the germline V gene. Here the CDR3 DNA reads TGTGCCAGCAGCTTAGGCCACCGTTCTAGCGCCCCAAGGTGGGATACGCAGTATTTT. Translation: CASSLGHRSSAPRWDTQYF.

This sequence joins TRBV5-1 and TRBJ1-2; possibly TRBD1 for D (5 bases). V lost 0 bases, J lost 8 bases, and 11 bases lay in between. The germline V gene has CDR1 SGHRS and CDR2 YFSETQ. The CDR3 is 13 residues long. The CDR3 region is CASSLVGAVGYTF. CDR3 DNA sequence: TGCGCCAGCAGCTTGGTAGGGGCGGTCGGCTACACCTTC. The entire variable domain, with the rest obtained from reference TRBV5-1 and TRBJ1-2, is as follows: KAGVTQTPRYLIKTRGQQVTLSCSPISGHRSVSWYQQTPGQGLQFLFEYFSETQRNKGNFPGRFSGRQFSNSRSEMNVSTLELGDSALYLCASSLVGAVGYTFGSGTRLTVV.

This sequence joins TRBV7-9 and TRBJ1-1, with TRBD1 matching 7 bases. J gave up 12 bases and V 5 bases, and 12 bases lay outside the gene matches. This CDR3 is 13 amino acids long. Germline lookup yields CDR1 SEHNR and CDR2 FQNEAQ (reference sequence). The CDR3 region has the DNA TGTGCCAGCAGCCTAGGGGACAGAGAGGGGACTTTCTTT. It yields the protein CASSLGDREGTFF.

This clonotype was picked up a small number of times. This chain uses TRBV5-1 with TRBJ2-2; 7 positions agree with TRBD1. V dropped 4 bases and J dropped 4; count of bases not matched to a gene: 7. The V gene's germline CDR1 is SGHRS and CDR2 YFSETQ. This CDR3 contains 15 residues. CDR3 sequence reads: CASSDPTGSTGELFF. In DNA, the CDR3 is TGCGCCAGCAGCGACCCGACAGGGTCCACCGGGGAGCTGTTTTTT.

This clonotype was seen only a few times. The CDR3 loop is CATSEGRGGSTDTQYF. The CDR3 nucleotides read TGTGCCACCAGTGAGGGGCGGGGGGGAAGCACAGATACGCAGTATTTT. The rearrangement uses TRBV24-1 and TRBJ2-3; 9 bases fit TRBD2. Germline CDR1 reads KGHDR; CDR2 reads SFDVKD. The V and J ends lost 4 bases and 0 bases, in that order; junction bases with no gene match: 4. This CDR3 is built from 16 residues.

This clonotype was counted only a few times. V usage is TRBV2 and J usage is TRBJ1-5, with D hard to call. This CDR3 has 16 residues. Germline V CDR1 and CDR2: SNHLY, FYNNEI. V was cut by 1 base and J by 0 bases, with 10 bases left in between. The CDR3 sequence: CASSEVTTYSNQPQHF. In nucleotides, the CDR3 is TGTGCCAGCAGTGAAGTGACAACTTATAGCAATCAGCCCCAGCATTTT.

V is TRBV7-9 and J is TRBJ2-7, with 7 positions matching TRBD1. In germline, CDR1 is SEHNR, CDR2 FQNEAQ (reference sequence). V lost 6 bases, J lost 5 bases, and 7 bases stayed unmatched. The CDR3 sequence is 13 residues long. The CDR3: CASSSQGDHEQYV. The CDR3 region has the DNA TGTGCCAGCAGTTCCCAGGGGGATCACGAGCAGTACGTC.

The V call is TRBV5-1, the J call TRBJ2-2; D gene ambiguous. Trimming removed 4 bases from V and 1 base from J, with 8 bases in between. Germline lookup yields CDR1 SGHRS and CDR2 YFSETQ. The CDR3 loop spans 14 amino acids. The CDR3 region is CASSPWGNTGELFF. The CDR3 nucleotides are TGCGCCAGCAGCCCTTGGGGGAACACCGGGGAGCTGTTTTTT.

This clonotype was found a few times. J is TRBJ2-3 and V is TRBV3-1, with 11 bases fitting TRBD2. Germline loops: CDR1 LGHDT, CDR2 YNNKEL (reference sequence). The CDR3 is 15 amino acids. The V segment lost 1 base and the J segment 11 bases; nucleotides outside the gene matches: 8. The CDR3: CASSQGDSGGARQYF. The CDR3 DNA reads TGTGCCAGCAGCCAAGGTGATAGCGGGGGGGCGAGGCAGTATTTT.

The chain recombines TRBV5-1 with TRBJ2-6; D is uncertain. V dropped 0 bases and J dropped 2 bases, with 18 bases sitting between them. The CDR3 totals 19 residues. Germline V gives CDR1 SGHRS, CDR2 YFSETQ. CDR3 coding DNA: TGCGCCAGCAGCTTGGTCCCAAGGGCGGCCAGCCCTGGGGCCAACGTCCTGACTTTC. Translation gives CASSLVPRAASPGANVLTF.

The V gene is TRBV7-9, the J gene TRBJ2-7, with D perhaps matching TRBD1 or TRBD2 (5 bases each). Trimming left V 3 bases short and J 6 bases short, with 9 bases between. Germline V lookup: CDR1 SEHNR, CDR2 FQNEAQ (reference sequence). CDR3 size: 12 residues. This chain's CDR3 is CASSFEGREQYF. The CDR3 DNA follows: TGTGCCAGCAGCTTTGAGGGGCGCGAGCAGTACTTC.

This chain uses TRBV11-2 with TRBJ2-6, with TRBD1 matching over 9 bases. The CDR3 is made up of 18 amino acids. Germline trimming cut 5 bases from V and 0 bases from J; bases unmatched to any gene: 8. Looked up from germline, CDR1 is SGHAT and CDR2 is FQNNGV. This CDR3 reads CASSLGQGKSSGANVLTF. For the CDR3, the DNA is TGTGCCAGCAGCCTGGGACAGGGAAAATCCTCTGGGGCCAACGTCCTGACTTTC. The full variable domain, rest sourced from reference TRBV11-2 and TRBJ2-6, is EAGVAQSPRYKIIEKRQSVAFWCNPISGHATLYWYQQILGQGPKLLIQFQNNGVVDDSQLPKDRFSAERLKGVDSTLKIQPAKLEDSAVYLCASSLGQGKSSGANVLTFGAGSRLTVL.

This chain links TRBV11-2 with TRBJ2-3; TRBD1 matches at 7 bases. The CDR3 has 18 amino acids. J lost 2 bases, V lost 5 bases, and 16 bases had no gene match. Germline lookup yields CDR1 SGHAT and CDR2 FQNNGV. CDR3 bases: TGTGCCAGCAGCCTATCGCCCGGACAGGCCCCTTACACAGATACGCAGTATTTT. Residues: CASSLSPGQAPYTDTQYF. Looking up the rest from reference TRBV11-2 and TRBJ2-3 gives the full variable domain: EAGVAQSPRYKIIEKRQSVAFWCNPISGHATLYWYQQILGQGPKLLIQFQNNGVVDDSQLPKDRFSAERLKGVDSTLKIQPAKLEDSAVYLCASSLSPGQAPYTDTQYFGPGTRLTVL.

The chain uses TRBV3-1 and TRBJ2-3, with D possibly being TRBD1 or TRBD2 (5 bases each). V was cut by 4 bases and J by 6 bases, with 17 bases left in between. Germline CDR1 reads LGHDT; CDR2 reads YNNKEL (reference sequence). This CDR3 is 15 amino acids long. CDR3 DNA: TGTGCCAGCAGCCGAGGGGTCTCCCCAAGGGATACGCAGTATTTT. Residues: CASSRGVSPRDTQYF.